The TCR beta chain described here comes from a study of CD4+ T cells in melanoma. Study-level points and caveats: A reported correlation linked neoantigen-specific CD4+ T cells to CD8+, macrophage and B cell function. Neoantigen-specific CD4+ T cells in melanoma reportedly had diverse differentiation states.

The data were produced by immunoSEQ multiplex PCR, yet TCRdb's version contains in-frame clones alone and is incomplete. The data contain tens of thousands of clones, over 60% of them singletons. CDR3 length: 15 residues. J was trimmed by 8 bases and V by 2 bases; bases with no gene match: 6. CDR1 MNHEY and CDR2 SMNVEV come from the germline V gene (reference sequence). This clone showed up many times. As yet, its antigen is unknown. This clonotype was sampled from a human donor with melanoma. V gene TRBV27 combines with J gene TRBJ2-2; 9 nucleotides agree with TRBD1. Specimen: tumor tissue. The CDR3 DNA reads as TGTGCCAGCAGTTTAGAGTACAGGGGGCTTGGGGAGCTGTTTTTT. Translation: CASSLEYRGLGELFF.